Following are 3 T cell receptor beta chains from one sample sequenced in a study of Ad26.COV2.S vaccination and SARS-CoV-2 variants. Treatment in this sample: 15 to 20 received Ad26.COV2.S at low or high dose, single or two shots; roughly five received placebo; per-sample allocation not given. At day 63 after the first vaccine or placebo injection, samples were drawn. The method was immunoSEQ multiplex PCR; TCRdb's version includes in-frame clones alone and lacks a portion of them. The sample has around 310,000 clones, under 90% seen once; the top ten hold approximately 5%. This specimen was peripheral blood, taken in a trial of Ad26.COV2.S vaccine versus placebo. Receptors originate from a person aged 18 to 59 who received the Ad26.COV2.S COVID-19 vaccine or a placebo.

Written as DNA, the CDR3 is TGTGCCAGCTCACCCCTCTCTAGCGGGGGGGCCCAGGTTCTCAATGAGCAGTTCTTC. The encoded protein is CASSPLSSGGAQVLNEQFF. J is TRBJ2-1 and V is TRBV18, with 12 nucleotides matching TRBD2. Germline V gene lookup returns CDR1 KGHSH and CDR2 LQKENI. V shed 3 bases and J 6 bases; nucleotides not matched to a gene: 15. The CDR3 is 19 amino acids.

This clone was seen a few times. The gene calls are TRBV2 and TRBJ1-2; D perhaps matches TRBD1 (6 bases). Germline assignment: CDR1 SNHLY and CDR2 FYNNEI. V shed 5 bases and J shed 4 bases, with 14 bases lying between them. The CDR3 is 14 residues long. This chain's CDR3 is CASSKTGLGYGYTF. DNA of the CDR3: TGTGCCAGCAGTAAGACAGGTCTCGGCTATGGCTACACCTTC.

This clone occurred once. The chain joins TRBV7-9 to TRBJ1-3; D not resolved. The CDR3 contains 14 residues. The ends were cut back, 6 bases at V and 0 bases at J, with 9 bases in the middle. CDR1 and CDR2 (germline): SEHNR, FQNEAQ (reference sequence). The CDR3 loop is CASSSTSSGNTIYF. CDR3 DNA sequence: TGTGCCAGCAGTTCGACCAGCTCTGGAAACACCATATATTTT.